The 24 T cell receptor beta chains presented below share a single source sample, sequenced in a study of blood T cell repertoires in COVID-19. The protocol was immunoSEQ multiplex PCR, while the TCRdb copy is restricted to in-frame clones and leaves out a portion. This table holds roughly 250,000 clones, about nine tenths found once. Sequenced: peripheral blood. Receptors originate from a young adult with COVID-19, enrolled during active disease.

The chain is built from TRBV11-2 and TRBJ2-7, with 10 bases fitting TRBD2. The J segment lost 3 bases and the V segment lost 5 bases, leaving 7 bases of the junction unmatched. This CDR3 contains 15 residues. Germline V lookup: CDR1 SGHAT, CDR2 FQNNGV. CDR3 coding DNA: TGTGCCAGCAGCCTAACTAGCGGGACCCGCTACGAGCAGTACTTC. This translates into CASSLTSGTRYEQYF. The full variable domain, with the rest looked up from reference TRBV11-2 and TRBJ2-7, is EAGVAQSPRYKIIEKRQSVAFWCNPISGHATLYWYQQILGQGPKLLIQFQNNGVVDDSQLPKDRFSAERLKGVDSTLKIQPAKLEDSAVYLCASSLTSGTRYEQYFGPGTRLTVT.

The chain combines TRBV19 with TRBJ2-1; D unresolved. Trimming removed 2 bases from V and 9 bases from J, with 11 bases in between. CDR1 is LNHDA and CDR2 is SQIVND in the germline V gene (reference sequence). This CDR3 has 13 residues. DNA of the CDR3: TGTGCCAGTAGTATATCCAGACTCGGTGAGCAGTTCTTC. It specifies CASSISRLGEQFF.

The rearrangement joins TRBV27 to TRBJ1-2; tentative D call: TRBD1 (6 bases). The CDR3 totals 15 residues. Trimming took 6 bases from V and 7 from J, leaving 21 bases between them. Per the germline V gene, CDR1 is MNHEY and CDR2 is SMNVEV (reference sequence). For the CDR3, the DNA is TGTGCCAGCAGAGCCGGGGGGGGGCTCGGTCTTGGCTACACCTTC. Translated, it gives CASRAGGGLGLGYTF.

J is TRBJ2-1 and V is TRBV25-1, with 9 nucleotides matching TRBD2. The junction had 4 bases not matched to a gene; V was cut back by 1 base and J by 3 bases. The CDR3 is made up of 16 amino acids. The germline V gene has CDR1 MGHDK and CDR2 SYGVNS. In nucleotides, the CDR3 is TGTGCCAGCAGTGAATTGGATAGCGGGAGCTACAATGAGCAGTTCTTC. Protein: CASSELDSGSYNEQFF.

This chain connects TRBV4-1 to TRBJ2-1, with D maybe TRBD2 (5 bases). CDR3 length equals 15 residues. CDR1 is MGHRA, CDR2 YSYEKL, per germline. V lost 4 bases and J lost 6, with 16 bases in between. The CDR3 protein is CASSRTSGLANEQFF. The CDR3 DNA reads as TGCGCCAGCAGCCGGACGAGTGGCCTAGCCAATGAGCAGTTCTTC.

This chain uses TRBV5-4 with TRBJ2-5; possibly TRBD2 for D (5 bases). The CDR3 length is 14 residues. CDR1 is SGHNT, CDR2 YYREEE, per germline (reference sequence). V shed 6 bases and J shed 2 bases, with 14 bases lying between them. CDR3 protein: CASNNGGRQETQYF. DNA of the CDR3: TGTGCCAGCAACAACGGAGGTCGGCAAGAGACCCAGTACTTC. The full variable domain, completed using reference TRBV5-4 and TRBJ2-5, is ETGVTQSPTHLIKTRGQQVTLRCSSQSGHNTVSWYQQALGQGPQFIFQYYREEENGRGNFPPRFSGLQFPNYSSELNVNALELDDSALYLCASNNGGRQETQYFGPGTRLLVL.

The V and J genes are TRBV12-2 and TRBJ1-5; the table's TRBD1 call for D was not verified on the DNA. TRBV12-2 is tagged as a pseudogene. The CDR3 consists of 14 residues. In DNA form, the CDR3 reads TGTGCAAGTCGCCCGTACAGGGAGAATCAGCCCCAGCATTTT. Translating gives CASRPYRENQPQHF.

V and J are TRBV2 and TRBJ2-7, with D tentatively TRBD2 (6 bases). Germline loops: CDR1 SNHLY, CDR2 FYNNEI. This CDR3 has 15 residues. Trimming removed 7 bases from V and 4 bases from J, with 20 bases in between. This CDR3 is CASTTLRELGYEQYF. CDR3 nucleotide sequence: TGTGCCAGCACAACACTCCGGGAGCTCGGGTACGAGCAGTACTTC. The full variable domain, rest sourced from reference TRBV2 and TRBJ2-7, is EPEVTQTPSHQVTQMGQEVILRCVPISNHLYFYWYRQILGQKVEFLVSFYNNEISEKSEIFDDQFSVERPDGSNFTLKIRSTKLEDSAMYFCASTTLRELGYEQYFGPGTRLTVT.

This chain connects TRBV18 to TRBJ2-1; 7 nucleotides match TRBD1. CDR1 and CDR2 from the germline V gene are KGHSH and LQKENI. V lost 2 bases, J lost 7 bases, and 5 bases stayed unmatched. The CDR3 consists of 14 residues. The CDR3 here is CASSPNQQGNEQFF. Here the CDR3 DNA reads TGTGCCAGCTCACCAAACCAACAGGGGAATGAGCAGTTCTTC.

The CDR3 bases are TGTGCCAGCAGCTCTGCCGGGACAGGGGCTAACTATGGCTACACCTTC. The encoded protein is CASSSAGTGANYGYTF. The chain combines TRBV7-9 with TRBJ1-2; TRBD1 matches at 10 bases. V gave up 4 bases and J gave up 0 bases; unmatched junction bases: 5. CDR1 SEHNR and CDR2 FQNEAQ come from the germline V gene (reference sequence). This CDR3 spans 16 amino acids.

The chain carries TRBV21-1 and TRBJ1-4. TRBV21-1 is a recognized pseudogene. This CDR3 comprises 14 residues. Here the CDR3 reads CASSPGNPNEKLFF. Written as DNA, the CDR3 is TGTGCCAGCAGCCCGGGGAACCCGAATGAAAAACTGTTTTTT.

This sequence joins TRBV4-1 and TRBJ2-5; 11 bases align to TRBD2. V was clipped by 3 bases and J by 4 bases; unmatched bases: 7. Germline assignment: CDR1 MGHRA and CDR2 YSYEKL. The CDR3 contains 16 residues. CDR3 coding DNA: TGCGCCAGCAGCCATAGTAGCGGGAGGGTGGGAGAGACCCAGTACTTC. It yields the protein CASSHSSGRVGETQYF.

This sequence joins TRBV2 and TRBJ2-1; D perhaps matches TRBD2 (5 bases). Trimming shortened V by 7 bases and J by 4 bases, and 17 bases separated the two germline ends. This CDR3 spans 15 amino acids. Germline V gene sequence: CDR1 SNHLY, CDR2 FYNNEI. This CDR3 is CASKAVRADYNEQFF. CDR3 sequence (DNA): TGTGCCAGCAAAGCGGTGCGGGCAGATTACAATGAGCAGTTCTTC.

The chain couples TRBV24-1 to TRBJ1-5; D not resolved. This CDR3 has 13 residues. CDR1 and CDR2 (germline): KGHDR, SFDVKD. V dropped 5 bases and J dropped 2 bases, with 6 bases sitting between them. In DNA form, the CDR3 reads TGTGCCACCAGTGCCGGGGGCAATCAGCCCCAGCATTTT. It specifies CATSAGGNQPQHF.

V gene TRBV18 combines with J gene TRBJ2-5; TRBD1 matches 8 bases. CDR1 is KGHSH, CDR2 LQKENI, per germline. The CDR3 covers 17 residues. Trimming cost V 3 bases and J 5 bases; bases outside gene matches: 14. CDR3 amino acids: CASSPGGRGRSGETQYF. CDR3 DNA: TGTGCCAGCTCACCTGGCGGCAGGGGGCGCAGCGGGGAGACCCAGTACTTC.

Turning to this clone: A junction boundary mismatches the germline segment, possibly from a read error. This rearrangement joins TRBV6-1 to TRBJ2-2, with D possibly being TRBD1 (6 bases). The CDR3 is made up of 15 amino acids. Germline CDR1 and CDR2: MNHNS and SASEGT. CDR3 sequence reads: CASSELGANTGELFF. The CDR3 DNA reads TGTGCCAGCAGTGAATTGGGGGCGAATACCGGGGAGCTGTTTTTT.

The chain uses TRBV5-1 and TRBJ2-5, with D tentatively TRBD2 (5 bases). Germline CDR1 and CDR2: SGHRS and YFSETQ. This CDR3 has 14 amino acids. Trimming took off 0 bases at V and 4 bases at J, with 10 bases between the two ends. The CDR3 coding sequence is TGCGCCAGCAGCTTGGCGGGAACGAGAGAGACCCAGTACTTC. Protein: CASSLAGTRETQYF.

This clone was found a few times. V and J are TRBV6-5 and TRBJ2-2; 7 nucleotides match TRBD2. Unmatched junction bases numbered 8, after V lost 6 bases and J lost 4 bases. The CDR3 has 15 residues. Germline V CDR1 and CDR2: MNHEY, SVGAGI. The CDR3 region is CASRGGNYFTGELFF. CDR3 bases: TGTGCCAGCAGGGGGGGGAACTACTTCACCGGGGAGCTGTTTTTT.

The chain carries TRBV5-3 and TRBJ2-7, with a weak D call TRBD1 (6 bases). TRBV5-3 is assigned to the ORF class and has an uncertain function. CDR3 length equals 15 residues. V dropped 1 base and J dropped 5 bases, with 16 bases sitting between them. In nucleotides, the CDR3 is TGTGCCAGAAGCTTGCTGCTGGGGGCGGACCACGAGCAGTACTTC. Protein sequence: CARSLLLGADHEQYF.

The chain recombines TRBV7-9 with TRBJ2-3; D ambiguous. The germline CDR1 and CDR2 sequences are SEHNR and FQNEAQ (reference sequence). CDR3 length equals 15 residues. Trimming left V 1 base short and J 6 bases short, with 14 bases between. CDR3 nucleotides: TGTGCCAGCAGCTTAGAACCCACCCGCCAGGATACGCAGTATTTT. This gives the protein CASSLEPTRQDTQYF.

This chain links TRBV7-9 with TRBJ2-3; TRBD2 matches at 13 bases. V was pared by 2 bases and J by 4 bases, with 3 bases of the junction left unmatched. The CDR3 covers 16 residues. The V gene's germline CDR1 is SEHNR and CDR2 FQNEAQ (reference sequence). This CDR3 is CASSLILAGGPDTQYF. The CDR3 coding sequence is TGTGCCAGCAGCTTAATACTAGCGGGAGGGCCAGATACGCAGTATTTT. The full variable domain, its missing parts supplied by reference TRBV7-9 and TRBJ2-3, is DTGVSQNPRHKITKRGQNVTFRCDPISEHNRLYWYRQTLGQGPEFLTYFQNEAQLEKSRLLSDRFSAERPKGSFSTLEIQRTEQGDSAMYLCASSLILAGGPDTQYFGPGTRLTVL.

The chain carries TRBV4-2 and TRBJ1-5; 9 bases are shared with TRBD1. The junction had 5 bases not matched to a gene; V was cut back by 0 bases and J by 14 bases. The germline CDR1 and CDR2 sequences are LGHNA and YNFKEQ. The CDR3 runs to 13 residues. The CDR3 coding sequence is TGTGCCAGCAGCCAAGATGGGACAGGGCCGAAGCATTTT. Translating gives CASSQDGTGPKHF.

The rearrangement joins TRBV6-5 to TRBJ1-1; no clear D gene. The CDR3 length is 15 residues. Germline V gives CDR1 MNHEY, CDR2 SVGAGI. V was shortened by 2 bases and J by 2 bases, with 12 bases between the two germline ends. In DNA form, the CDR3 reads TGTGCCAGCAGTTACAGTGGGCCAGAAAACACTGAAGCTTTCTTT. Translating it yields CASSYSGPENTEAFF.

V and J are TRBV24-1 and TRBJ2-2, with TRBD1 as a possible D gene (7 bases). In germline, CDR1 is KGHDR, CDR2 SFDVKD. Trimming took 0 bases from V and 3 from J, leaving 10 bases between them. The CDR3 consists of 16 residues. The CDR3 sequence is CATSDLIRGDTGELFF. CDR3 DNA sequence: TGTGCCACCAGTGATTTGATCAGGGGGGACACCGGGGAGCTGTTTTTT.